This T cell receptor beta chain was retrieved from a study of CD8+CD57+ T cells in acquired aplastic anemia. This clonotype came up once. Genomic DNA constituted the template upon which TCR beta VDJ and CDR3 profiling was performed. TCRdb passed the reads through MiXCR, listing each CDR3 protein once. The sample gives around 140,000 distinct CDR3 sequences, around two fifths of which show up once; roughly 8.1% is in the top ten. The CDR3 consists of 14 residues. Per germline, CDR1 SGHRS and CDR2 YFSETQ. V lost 0 bases, J lost 10 bases, and 11 bases lay in between. Sequenced input: sorted CD4+, CD8+, or CD8+CD57+ T cells (not recorded which) from PBMCs. This chain links TRBV5-1 with TRBJ1-6; possibly TRBD1 for D (5 bases). This sequence was found in a human donor in good health, serving as a control. The CDR3: CASSLETVNSPLHF. CDR3 nucleotides: TGCGCCAGCAGCTTGGAGACAGTCAACTCACCCCTCCACTTT.